These 7 T cell receptor beta chains were all obtained from the same sample, sequenced in a study of patients and donors after allogeneic stem cell transplantation. TCRdb re-called the RT-PCR reads through MiXCR, storing one row per CDR3 protein. Of about a million distinct CDR3 sequences listed, approximately 18% are singletons. Sequencing was carried out using blood, either unsorted or a sorted T cell fraction (not recorded which). Receptor source: a human donor who was either an allogeneic HSCT recipient or a stem cell or donor lymphocyte infusion donor (not recorded which). It is not recorded whose cells these are; they may come from a transplant donor.

V and J are TRBV24-1 and TRBJ2-1, with TRBD2 matching 9 bases. Germline V gene sequence: CDR1 KGHDR, CDR2 SFDVKD. The CDR3 sequence is 15 residues long. V shed 5 bases and J 5 bases; nucleotides not matched to a gene: 6. The CDR3 loop is CATSGTSESHNEQFF. In DNA, the CDR3 is TGTGCCACCAGTGGGACTAGCGAGAGCCACAATGAGCAGTTCTTC.

The table lists this clonotype with a few counts. This chain links TRBV25-1 with TRBJ1-1; D is uncertain. The germline V gene encodes CDR1 MGHDK and CDR2 SYGVNS. V lost 5 bases and J lost 4, with 11 bases in between. This CDR3 contains 13 residues. CDR3 amino acids: CASSRIAFTEAFF. The CDR3 DNA is TGTGCCAGCAGTCGGATAGCATTCACTGAAGCTTTCTTT. Combining the CDR3 with reference TRBV25-1 and TRBJ1-1 gives the whole variable domain EADIYQTPRYLVIGTGKKITLECSQTMGHDKMYWYQQDPGMELHLIHYSYGVNSTEKGDLSSESTVSRIRTEHFPLTLESARPSHTSQYLCASSRIAFTEAFFGQGTRLTVV.

This clonotype occurred many times. J is TRBJ2-5 and V is TRBV12-3 or TRBV12-4, with D perhaps being TRBD1 or TRBD2 (5 bases each). The CDR3 is 16 amino acids. Trimming stripped 0 bases from V and 2 bases from J, with 13 bases between. The DNA of the CDR3 is TGTGCCAGCAGTTTAGCCATATGGGGGAGTCAAGAGACCCAGTACTTC. It encodes CASSLAIWGSQETQYF.

In this sample, this clonotype turned up a few times. This chain links TRBV20-1 with TRBJ2-7; 10 positions agree with TRBD1. V shed 3 bases and J 6 bases; nucleotides not matched to a gene: 5. Per the germline V gene, CDR1 is DFQATT and CDR2 is SNEGSKA (reference sequence). There are 13 residues in the CDR3. The CDR3 coding sequence is TGCAGTGCTAGTGAGGACAGGGGGGTCGAGCAGTACTTC. Amino acids: CSASEDRGVEQYF.

This clonotype was counted between two and nine times. The V call is TRBV6-1, the J call TRBJ2-2, with D perhaps TRBD1 (6 bases). This CDR3 is built from 16 residues. Germline-derived CDR1 and CDR2 are MNHNS and SASEGT. Trimming pared 5 bases from V and 0 bases from J, leaving 13 bases between. CDR3 in amino acids: CASSRAGAPNTGELFF. The CDR3 DNA reads as TGTGCCAGCAGTAGGGCAGGGGCTCCGAACACCGGGGAGCTGTTTTTT.

V usage is TRBV20-1 and J usage is TRBJ1-1, with D tentatively TRBD1 (5 bases). CDR1 is DFQATT and CDR2 is SNEGSKA in the germline V gene (reference sequence). The V and J ends lost 5 bases and 4 bases respectively, with 17 bases between them. The CDR3 is 14 amino acids. The DNA for the CDR3 is TGCAGTGCTCGTCAGGGTAGCGGGTCCACTGAAGCTTTCTTT. Protein product: CSARQGSGSTEAFF.

The chain combines TRBV5-1 with TRBJ2-3; 7 bases align to TRBD2. Germline V gene data show CDR1 as SGHRS and CDR2 as YFSETQ. The CDR3 is 15 residues long. Germline trimming cut 4 bases from V and 2 bases from J; bases unmatched to any gene: 7. In nucleotides, the CDR3 is TGCGCCAGCAGCCTGCGGGGACTATTCACAGATACGCAGTATTTT. It codes for CASSLRGLFTDTQYF.